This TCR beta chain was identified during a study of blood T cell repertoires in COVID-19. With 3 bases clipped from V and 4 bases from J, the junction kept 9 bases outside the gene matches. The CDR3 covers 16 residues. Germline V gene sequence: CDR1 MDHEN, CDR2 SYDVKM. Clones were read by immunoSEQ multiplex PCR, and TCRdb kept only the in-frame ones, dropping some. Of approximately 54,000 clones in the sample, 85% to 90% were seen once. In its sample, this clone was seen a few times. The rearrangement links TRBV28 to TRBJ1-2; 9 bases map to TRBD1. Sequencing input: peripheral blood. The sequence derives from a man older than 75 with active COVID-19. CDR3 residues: CASSLTGGGLSYGYTF. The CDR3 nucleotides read TGTGCCAGCAGTTTGACAGGGGGGGGCCTGAGCTATGGCTACACCTTC.